These 17 T cell receptor beta chains originate from one sample sequenced in a study of response to subunit inactivated influenza vaccine. TCRdb reprocessed the RT-PCR reads via MiXCR and lists one record per CDR3 protein. The repertoire consists of roughly 500,000 distinct CDR3 sequences, with around 25% occurring once and the leading ten covering 1.9%. The sample consisted of CD4+ T cells sorted from PBMCs, taken around 5 days after vaccination. All receptors come from a man in his fifties or sixties who received an inactivated influenza vaccine.

V usage is TRBV7-8 and J usage is TRBJ1-6, with 8 bases matching TRBD1. The CDR3 length is 19 residues. Germline lookup yields CDR1 SGHVS and CDR2 FQNEAQ. J lost 8 bases, V lost 3 bases, and 18 bases had no gene match. CDR3 region: CASSFAGTGYSGPDSPLHF. The CDR3 region has the DNA TGTGCCAGCAGCTTTGCCGGGACAGGTTATTCTGGGCCTGATTCACCCCTCCACTTT.

This clonotype has only a few counts. The V and J genes are TRBV20-1 and TRBJ2-1, with 9 positions matching TRBD2. This CDR3 comprises 15 residues. Trimming at V came to 5 bases and at J to 8 bases, leaving 13 bases not matched to a gene. Looked up from germline, CDR1 is DFQATT and CDR2 is SNEGSKA (reference sequence). The CDR3 DNA reads TGCAGTGCTGAGACCGGGACTAGCATTTTGGATGAGCAGTTCTTC. As protein: CSAETGTSILDEQFF.

This chain connects TRBV10-3 to TRBJ1-6; no firm D call. The CDR3 loop spans 15 amino acids. Per the germline V gene, CDR1 is ENHRY and CDR2 is SYGVKD. V was shortened by 2 bases and J by 0 bases, with 5 bases between the two germline ends. The CDR3 DNA reads TGTGCCATCAGTGAGGGAGGCTCCTATAATTCACCCCTCCACTTT. Translated: CAISEGGSYNSPLHF.

The chain uses TRBV19 and TRBJ2-4; a possible D gene is TRBD2 (5 bases). This CDR3 spans 13 amino acids. CDR1 is LNHDA, CDR2 SQIVND, per germline (reference sequence). V lost 3 bases and J lost 6, with 9 bases in between. CDR3 in amino acids: CASSISGLNIQYF. The CDR3 DNA reads as TGTGCCAGTAGTATTTCGGGGTTAAACATTCAGTACTTC.

The V call is TRBV24-1, the J call TRBJ2-3, with TRBD1 matching over 8 bases. The CDR3 spans 16 residues. With V trimmed by 4 bases and J by 1 base, 6 bases remained unmatched. CDR1 is KGHDR, CDR2 SFDVKD, per germline. The CDR3 sequence: CATSDPQGDGTDTQYF. The DNA of the CDR3 is TGTGCCACCAGTGACCCACAGGGGGATGGCACAGATACGCAGTATTTT.

This clonotype was counted between two and nine times. The chain joins TRBV7-2 to TRBJ2-3; D gene ambiguous. The CDR3 has 16 residues. V was pared by 1 base and J by 0 bases, with 11 bases between. The germline V gene encodes CDR1 SGHTA and CDR2 FQGNSA. The CDR3 spells CASSLVAYPSTDTQYF. In DNA form, the CDR3 reads TGTGCCAGCAGCTTAGTAGCCTACCCCAGCACAGATACGCAGTATTTT.

V gene TRBV12-3 or TRBV12-4 combines with J gene TRBJ2-3; D may correspond to TRBD1 or TRBD2 (6 bases each). CDR3 length equals 16 residues. With 7 bases removed from V and 0 bases from J, the gap between germline ends came to 17 bases. The CDR3 spells CASTTFGGHSTDTQYF. CDR3 in DNA: TGTGCCAGCACCACATTCGGGGGACACAGCACAGATACGCAGTATTTT.

The chain uses TRBV6-5 and TRBJ1-1; no firm D call. Germline V CDR1 and CDR2: MNHEY, SVGAGI. The CDR3 contains 12 residues. The V end was cut by 6 bases, the J end by 1 base, with 6 bases between. This CDR3 reads CASRHGNTEAFF. CDR3 coding DNA: TGTGCCAGCAGGCACGGGAACACTGAAGCTTTCTTT.

The genes are TRBV12-3 or TRBV12-4 and TRBJ2-4; possibly TRBD1 for D (5 bases). V shed 4 bases and J shed 0 bases, with 13 bases lying between them. CDR3 length: 16 residues. CDR3 sequence: CASSSQENLAKNIQYF. As DNA, the CDR3 is TGTGCCAGCAGTTCACAGGAGAACCTAGCCAAAAACATTCAGTACTTC.

This clonotype was counted only a few times. The V gene is TRBV11-2, the J gene TRBJ1-2; D may be TRBD1 (6 bases). The CDR3 consists of 14 residues. V lost 4 bases and J 4 bases, leaving 13 bases between the germline ends. Germline-derived CDR1 and CDR2 are SGHAT and FQNNGV. CDR3 in DNA: TGTGCCAGCAGCTCCCCGACAGGCTTCTATGGCTACACCTTC. Translated: CASSSPTGFYGYTF. The whole variable domain, remainder taken from reference TRBV11-2 and TRBJ1-2, is EAGVAQSPRYKIIEKRQSVAFWCNPISGHATLYWYQQILGQGPKLLIQFQNNGVVDDSQLPKDRFSAERLKGVDSTLKIQPAKLEDSAVYLCASSSPTGFYGYTFGSGTRLTVV.

The chain employs TRBV27 and TRBJ2-7; D ambiguous. Germline V CDR1 and CDR2: MNHEY, SMNVEV (reference sequence). The germline V and J ends were trimmed by 4 bases and 3 bases, with 10 bases remaining between them. The CDR3 length is 13 residues. The CDR3 spells CASSYGRYYEQYF. The CDR3 DNA is TGTGCCAGCAGTTATGGTCGCTACTACGAGCAGTACTTC.

This clonotype turned up a few times. J is TRBJ1-2 and V is TRBV11-2; the D gene is possibly TRBD1 (6 bases). The CDR3 loop spans 15 amino acids. The ends were cut back, 1 base at V and 6 bases at J, with 15 bases in the middle. Germline V gene lookup returns CDR1 SGHAT and CDR2 FQNNGV. CDR3 bases: TGTGCCAGCAGCTTAGTTACAGGGAGGAAGGATGGCTACACCTTC. Translated, it gives CASSLVTGRKDGYTF. The full variable domain, its missing parts supplied by reference TRBV11-2 and TRBJ1-2, is EAGVAQSPRYKIIEKRQSVAFWCNPISGHATLYWYQQILGQGPKLLIQFQNNGVVDDSQLPKDRFSAERLKGVDSTLKIQPAKLEDSAVYLCASSLVTGRKDGYTFGSGTRLTVV.

The chain recombines TRBV5-1 with TRBJ2-5, with a possible D match to TRBD1 (6 bases). V lost 2 bases, J lost 1 base, and 18 bases lay in between. CDR1 is SGHRS and CDR2 is YFSETQ in the germline V gene. The CDR3 is made up of 17 amino acids. This chain's CDR3 is CASSLLPGQRAQETQYF. Here the CDR3 DNA reads TGCGCCAGCAGCTTACTACCGGGACAACGTGCCCAAGAGACCCAGTACTTC.

The chain links TRBV7-2 to TRBJ1-6; 7 bases fit TRBD1. This CDR3 comprises 16 residues. Germline CDR1 SGHTA, CDR2 FQGNSA. J was trimmed by 7 bases and V by 2 bases; bases with no gene match: 8. The CDR3 sequence: CASSLIRTGLNSPLHF. In nucleotides, the CDR3 is TGTGCCAGCAGCTTAATTCGGACAGGTTTAAATTCACCCCTCCACTTT.

This clonotype was seen more than once but under ten times. This rearrangement joins TRBV3-1 to TRBJ2-3; TRBD2 agrees at 11 bases. The CDR3 runs to 14 residues. The trim removed 2 bases at V and 5 bases at J, leaving 0 bases unmatched. Germline CDR1 LGHDT, CDR2 YNNKEL (reference sequence). DNA for the CDR3: TGTGCCAGCAGCCAACTAGCGGGGGGAGATACGCAGTATTTT. Protein sequence: CASSQLAGGDTQYF.

This clonotype has only a few counts. The chain has TRBV12-3 or TRBV12-4 and TRBJ2-1; 9 bases are a match to TRBD2. CDR3 length equals 16 residues. Trimming cost V 1 base and J 9 bases; bases outside gene matches: 10. CDR3 sequence (DNA): TGTGCCAGCAGTTTAGATTTTCTAGCGGGGAGGGGTGAGCAGTTCTTC. Protein product: CASSLDFLAGRGEQFF.

This clonotype was observed at least ten times. This sequence joins TRBV5-1 and TRBJ2-7, with D possibly matching TRBD2 (5 bases). The CDR3 runs 14 residues. The V end was cut by 4 bases, the J end by 3 bases, with 14 bases between. From germline, CDR1 is SGHRS and CDR2 YFSETQ. The CDR3 coding sequence is TGCGCCAGCAGCATTTCCGGAGGCAGCTACGAGCAGTACTTC. It yields the protein CASSISGGSYEQYF.